The table lists the clone carrying this TCR beta chain with a few counts. Its antigen is not known. Germline V gene sequence: CDR1 SNHLY, CDR2 FYNNEI. V was clipped by 4 bases and J by 5 bases; unmatched bases: 9. The CDR3 covers 16 residues. Here immunoSEQ multiplex PCR was the method, and the copy in TCRdb shows in-frame clones only, minus some. The sample yields 25,000 to 30,000 clones, 65% to 80% seen once. The study sampled blood at baseline, cycle 4 day 1, and cycle 7 day 1. This sample was included in a study of OX40 agonist ivuxolimab in advanced cancers. Study summary: The dose-escalation cohort had hepatocellular carcinoma, melanoma, renal cell or head and neck cancer. Overall study findings and caveats: There were, on average, more expanded clones in CD8+ T cells than in CD4+.

The clonotype originates from an adult with an advanced solid tumor such as melanoma, head and neck, liver or kidney cancer. The chain is built from TRBV2 and TRBJ2-5; 11 bases map to TRBD2. Material: CD4+ or CD8+ T cells sorted from blood, obtained in a trial of the OX40 agonist ivuxolimab. The CDR3 DNA follows: TGTGCCAGCAGTGGAGGGCTAGCGGGAGGTTCTGAGACCCAGTACTTC. This encodes CASSGGLAGGSETQYF.